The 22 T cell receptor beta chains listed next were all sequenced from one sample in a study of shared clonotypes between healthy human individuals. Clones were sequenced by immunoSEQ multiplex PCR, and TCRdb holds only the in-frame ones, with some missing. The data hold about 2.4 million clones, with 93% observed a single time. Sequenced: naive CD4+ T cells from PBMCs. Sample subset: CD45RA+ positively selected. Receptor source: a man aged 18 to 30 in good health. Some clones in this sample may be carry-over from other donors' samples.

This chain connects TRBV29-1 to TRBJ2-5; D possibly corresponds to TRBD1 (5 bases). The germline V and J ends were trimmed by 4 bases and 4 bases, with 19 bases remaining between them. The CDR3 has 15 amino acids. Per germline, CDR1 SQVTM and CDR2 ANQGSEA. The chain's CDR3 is CSVVPPRQGAETQYF. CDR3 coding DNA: TGCAGCGTTGTTCCACCGAGACAAGGGGCAGAGACCCAGTACTTC.

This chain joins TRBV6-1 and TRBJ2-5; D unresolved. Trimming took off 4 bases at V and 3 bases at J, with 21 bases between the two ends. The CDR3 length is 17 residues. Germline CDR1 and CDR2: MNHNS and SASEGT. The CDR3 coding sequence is TGTGCCAGCAGTGTAGGAGTGTTAAGGCCTTTCGAAGAGACCCAGTACTTC. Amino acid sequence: CASSVGVLRPFEETQYF.

CDR3 protein: CASSLVVGAGELFF. The CDR3 DNA sequence: TGTGCCAGCAGCTTAGTGGTAGGGGCCGGGGAGCTGTTTTTT. The chain employs TRBV7-2 and TRBJ2-2; TRBD1 is a possible D gene (5 bases). Looked up from germline, CDR1 is SGHTA and CDR2 is FQGNSA. The CDR3 spans 14 residues. V was trimmed by 1 base and J by 6 bases, leaving 9 bases between them. The full variable domain, completed using reference TRBV7-2 and TRBJ2-2, is GAGVSQSPSNKVTEKGKDVELRCDPISGHTALYWYRQSLGQGLEFLIYFQGNSAPDKSGLPSDRFSAERTGGSVSTLTIQRTQQEDSAVYLCASSLVVGAGELFFGEGSRLTVL.

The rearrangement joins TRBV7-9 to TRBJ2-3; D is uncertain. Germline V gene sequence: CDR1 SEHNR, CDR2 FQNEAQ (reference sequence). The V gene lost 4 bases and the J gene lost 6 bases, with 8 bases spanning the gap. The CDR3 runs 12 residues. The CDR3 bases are TGTGCCAGCAGCTCGCTCATTGATACGCAGTATTTT. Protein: CASSSLIDTQYF. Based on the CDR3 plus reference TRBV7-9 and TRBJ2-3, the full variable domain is DTGVSQNPRHKITKRGQNVTFRCDPISEHNRLYWYRQTLGQGPEFLTYFQNEAQLEKSRLLSDRFSAERPKGSFSTLEIQRTEQGDSAMYLCASSSLIDTQYFGPGTRLTVL.

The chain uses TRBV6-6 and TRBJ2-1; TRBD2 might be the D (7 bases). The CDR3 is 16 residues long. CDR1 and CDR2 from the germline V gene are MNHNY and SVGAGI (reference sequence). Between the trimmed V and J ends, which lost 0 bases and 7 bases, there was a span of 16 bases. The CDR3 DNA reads TGTGCCAGCAGTTACTCCAGTGGTGGGAGGGGGAATGAGCAGTTCTTC. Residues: CASSYSSGGRGNEQFF.

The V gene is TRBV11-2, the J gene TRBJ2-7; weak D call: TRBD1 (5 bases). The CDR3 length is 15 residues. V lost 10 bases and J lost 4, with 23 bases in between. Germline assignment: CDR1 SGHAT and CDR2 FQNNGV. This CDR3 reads CAIENRHRWGYEQYF. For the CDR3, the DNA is TGTGCCATCGAAAACAGGCACCGCTGGGGTTACGAGCAGTACTTC.

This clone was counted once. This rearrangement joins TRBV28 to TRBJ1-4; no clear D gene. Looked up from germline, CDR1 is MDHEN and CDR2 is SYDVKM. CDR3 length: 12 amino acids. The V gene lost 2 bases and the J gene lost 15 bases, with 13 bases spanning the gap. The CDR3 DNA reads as TGTGCCAGCAGTTTACGGGGAGGGAGTATGTTTTTT. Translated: CASSLRGGSMFF.

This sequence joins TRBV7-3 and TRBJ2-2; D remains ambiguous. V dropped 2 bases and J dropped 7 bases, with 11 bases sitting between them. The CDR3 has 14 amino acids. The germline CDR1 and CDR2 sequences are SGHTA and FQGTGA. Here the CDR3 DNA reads TGTGCCAGCAGCTTATCCCGCCAAAGCGGGGAGCTGTTTTTT. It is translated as CASSLSRQSGELFF.

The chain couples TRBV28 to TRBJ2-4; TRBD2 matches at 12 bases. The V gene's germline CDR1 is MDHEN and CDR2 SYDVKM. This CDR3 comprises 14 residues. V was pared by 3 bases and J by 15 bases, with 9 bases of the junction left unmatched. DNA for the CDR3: TGTGCCAGCAGTTTTTCTAGCGGGAGGGCCTTTGGGTACTTC. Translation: CASSFSSGRAFGYF.

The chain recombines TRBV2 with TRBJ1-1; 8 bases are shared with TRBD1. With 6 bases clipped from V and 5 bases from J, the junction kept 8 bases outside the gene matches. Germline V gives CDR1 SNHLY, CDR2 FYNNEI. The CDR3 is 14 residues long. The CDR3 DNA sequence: TGTGCCAGCAGGGTGACAGGGGTCTATACTGAAGCTTTCTTT. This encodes CASRVTGVYTEAFF.

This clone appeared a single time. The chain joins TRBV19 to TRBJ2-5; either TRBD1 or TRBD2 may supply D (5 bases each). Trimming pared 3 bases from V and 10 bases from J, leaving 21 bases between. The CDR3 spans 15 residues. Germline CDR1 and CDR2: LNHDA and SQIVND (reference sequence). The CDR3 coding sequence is TGTGCCAGTAGTATTCAGCGTGGGGCCCCCGAGGGCCAGTACTTC. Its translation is CASSIQRGAPEGQYF.

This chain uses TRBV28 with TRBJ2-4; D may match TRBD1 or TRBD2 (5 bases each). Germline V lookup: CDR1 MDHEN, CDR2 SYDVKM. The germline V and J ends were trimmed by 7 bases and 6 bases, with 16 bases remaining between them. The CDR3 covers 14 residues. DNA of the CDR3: TGTGCCAGCACCTTTAGGGGAGCTGGAAACATTCAGTACTTC. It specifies CASTFRGAGNIQYF. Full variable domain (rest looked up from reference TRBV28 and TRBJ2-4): DVKVTQSSRYLVKRTGEKVFLECVQDMDHENMFWYRQDPGLGLRLIYFSYDVKMKEKGDIPEGYSVSREKKERFSLILESASTNQTSMYLCASTFRGAGNIQYFGAGTRLSVL.

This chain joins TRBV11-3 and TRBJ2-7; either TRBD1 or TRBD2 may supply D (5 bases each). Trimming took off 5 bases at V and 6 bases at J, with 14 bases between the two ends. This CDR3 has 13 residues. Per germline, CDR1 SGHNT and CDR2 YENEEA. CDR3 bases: TGTGCCAGCAGCCCTCGGGGCGCGGCCGAGCAGTACTTC. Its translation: CASSPRGAAEQYF.

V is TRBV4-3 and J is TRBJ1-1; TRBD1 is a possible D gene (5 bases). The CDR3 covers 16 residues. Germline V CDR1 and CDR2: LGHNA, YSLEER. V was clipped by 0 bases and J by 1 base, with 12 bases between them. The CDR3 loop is CASSQDRGRRNTEAFF. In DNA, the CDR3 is TGCGCCAGCAGCCAAGATCGGGGCCGACGGAACACTGAAGCTTTCTTT.

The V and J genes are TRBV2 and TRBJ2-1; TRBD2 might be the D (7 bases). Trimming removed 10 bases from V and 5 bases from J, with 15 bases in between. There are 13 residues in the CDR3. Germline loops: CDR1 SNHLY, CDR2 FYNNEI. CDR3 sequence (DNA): TGTGCCATAGGGGGGGGGCCGAACAATGAGCAGTTCTTC. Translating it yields CAIGGGPNNEQFF. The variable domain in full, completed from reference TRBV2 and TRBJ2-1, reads EPEVTQTPSHQVTQMGQEVILRCVPISNHLYFYWYRQILGQKVEFLVSFYNNEISEKSEIFDDQFSVERPDGSNFTLKIRSTKLEDSAMYFCAIGGGPNNEQFFGPGTRLTVL.

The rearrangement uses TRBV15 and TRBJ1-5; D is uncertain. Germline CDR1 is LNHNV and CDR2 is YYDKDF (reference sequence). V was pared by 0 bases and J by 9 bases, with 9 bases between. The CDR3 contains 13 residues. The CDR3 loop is CATSREPPGPQHF. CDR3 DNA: TGTGCCACCAGCAGAGAGCCCCCGGGGCCCCAGCATTTT. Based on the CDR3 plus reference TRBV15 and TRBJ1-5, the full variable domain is DAMVIQNPRYQVTQFGKPVTLSCSQTLNHNVMYWYQQKSSQAPKLLFHYYDKDFNNEADTPDNFQSRRPNTSFCFLDIRSPGLGDTAMYLCATSREPPGPQHFGDGTRLSIL.

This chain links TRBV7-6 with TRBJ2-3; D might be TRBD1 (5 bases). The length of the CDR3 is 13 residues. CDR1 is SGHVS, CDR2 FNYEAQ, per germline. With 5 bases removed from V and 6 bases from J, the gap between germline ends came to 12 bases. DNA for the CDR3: TGTGCCAGCAGCCTAGGGCCAGGGGATACGCAGTATTTT. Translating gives CASSLGPGDTQYF. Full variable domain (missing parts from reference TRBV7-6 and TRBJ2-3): GAGVSQSPRYKVTKRGQDVALRCDPISGHVSLYWYRQALGQGPEFLTYFNYEAQQDKSGLPNDRFSAERPEGSISTLTIQRTEQRDSAMYRCASSLGPGDTQYFGPGTRLTVL.

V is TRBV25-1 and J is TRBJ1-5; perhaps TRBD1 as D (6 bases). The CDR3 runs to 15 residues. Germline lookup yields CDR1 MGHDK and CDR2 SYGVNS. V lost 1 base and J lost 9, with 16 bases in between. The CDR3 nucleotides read TGTGCCAGCAGTGAATCGGGCCAGGGACAAGGGCCCCAGCATTTT. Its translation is CASSESGQGQGPQHF.

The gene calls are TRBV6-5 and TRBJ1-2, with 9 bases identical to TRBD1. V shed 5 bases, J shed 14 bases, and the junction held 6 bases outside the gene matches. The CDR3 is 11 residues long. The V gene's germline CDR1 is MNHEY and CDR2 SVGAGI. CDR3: CASSETGTGTF. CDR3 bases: TGTGCCAGCAGTGAGACTGGGACAGGGACCTTC.

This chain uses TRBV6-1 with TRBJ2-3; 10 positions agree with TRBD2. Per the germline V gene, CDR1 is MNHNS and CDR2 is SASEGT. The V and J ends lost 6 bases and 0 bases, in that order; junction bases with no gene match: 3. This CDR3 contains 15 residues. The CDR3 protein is CASSPGLASTDTQYF. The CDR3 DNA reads TGTGCCAGCAGCCCGGGACTAGCGAGCACAGATACGCAGTATTTT.

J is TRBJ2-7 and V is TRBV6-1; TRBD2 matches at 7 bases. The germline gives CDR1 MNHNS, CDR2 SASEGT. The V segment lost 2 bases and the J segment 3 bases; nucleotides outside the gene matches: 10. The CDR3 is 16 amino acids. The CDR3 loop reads CASSESGRADYYEQYF. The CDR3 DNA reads TGTGCCAGCAGTGAATCGGGGAGGGCGGATTACTACGAGCAGTACTTC.

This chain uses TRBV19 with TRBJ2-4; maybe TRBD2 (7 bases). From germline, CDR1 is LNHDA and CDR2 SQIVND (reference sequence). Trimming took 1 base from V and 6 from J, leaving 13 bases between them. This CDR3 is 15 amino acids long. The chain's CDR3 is CASSIATGRGNIQYF. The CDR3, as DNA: TGTGCCAGTAGTATAGCCACAGGGAGGGGAAACATTCAGTACTTC. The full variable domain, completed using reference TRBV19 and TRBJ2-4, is DGGITQSPKYLFRKEGQNVTLSCEQNLNHDAMYWYRQDPGQGLRLIYYSQIVNDFQKGDIAEGYSVSREKKESFPLTVTSAQKNPTAFYLCASSIATGRGNIQYFGAGTRLSVL.